This entry lists 30 T cell receptor beta chains sequenced from one sample in a study of CD8+ T cells in alopecia areata. The treatment: oral pan-JAK inhibitor, 5-10 mg twice daily. Extraction of RNA preceded its reverse transcription into cDNA, which served as the sequencing template. The method was immunoSEQ multiplex PCR; TCRdb's version includes in-frame clones alone and lacks a portion of them. Among roughly 190,000 clones listed, about 65% were seen once. Sequenced here: CD4+ T cells sorted from blood, sampled between weeks 49 and 50, from a patient treated with tofacitinib. Source of these receptors: a human donor with alopecia areata.

The chain combines TRBV5-4 with TRBJ2-7; the D is unclear. CDR3 length: 12 amino acids. CDR1 is SGHNT and CDR2 is YYREEE in the germline V gene (reference sequence). Deletions cut 0 bases from V and 1 base from J, with 2 bases between. DNA of the CDR3: TGTGCCAGCAGCTTGGCGTCCTACGAGCAGTACTTC. Its translation is CASSLASYEQYF.

This rearrangement joins TRBV11-1 to TRBJ2-6; possibly TRBD1 for D (6 bases). This CDR3 region has 15 residues. Germline CDR1 is SGHAT and CDR2 is FQDESV (reference sequence). Between the trimmed V and J ends, which lost 4 bases and 2 bases, there was a span of 9 bases. CDR3: CASSSQGAGANVLTF. The CDR3 DNA sequence: TGTGCCAGCAGCTCACAGGGAGCTGGGGCCAACGTCCTGACTTTC.

This sequence joins TRBV5-1 and TRBJ1-1; D not resolved. CDR3 size: 14 residues. The germline CDR1 and CDR2 sequences are SGHRS and YFSETQ. Trimming removed 4 bases at V and 5 bases at J, with 15 bases between. The CDR3 sequence: CASSPEAVGTEAFF. The DNA for the CDR3 is TGCGCCAGCAGCCCCGAGGCGGTTGGGACTGAAGCTTTCTTT.

This clone was detected a few times. The chain uses TRBV2 and TRBJ2-7; either TRBD1 or TRBD2 may fit D (5 bases each). The V and J ends lost 4 bases and 5 bases respectively, with 15 bases between them. CDR1 is SNHLY and CDR2 is FYNNEI in the germline V gene. The CDR3 extends over 14 amino acids. The CDR3 DNA follows: TGTGCCAGCAGTGTTGCCGGGACGACAAACGAGCAGTACTTC. Protein product: CASSVAGTTNEQYF.

The chain recombines TRBV29-1 with TRBJ2-3; D is undetermined. Germline values: CDR1 SQVTM, CDR2 ANQGSEA. V lost 6 bases to trimming and J lost 1 base, with 8 bases between them. The CDR3 length is 12 residues. Written as DNA, the CDR3 is TGCAGCGTAGCCCAGGGCACAGATACGCAGTATTTT. Amino acids: CSVAQGTDTQYF.

The table lists this clone with a count of one. This rearrangement joins TRBV30 to TRBJ2-1; 10 positions match TRBD1. The CDR3 is made up of 14 amino acids. V lost 2 bases to trimming and J lost 7 bases; unmatched junction nucleotides: 5. Germline CDR1 reads GTSNPN; CDR2 reads SVGIG (reference sequence). The CDR3 DNA reads as TGTGCCTGGAGTAGCCGGGACAGGGGTAATGAGCAGTTCTTC. This translates into CAWSSRDRGNEQFF.

This clone has only a few counts. V and J are TRBV7-9 and TRBJ2-7, with 8 nucleotides matching TRBD2. Germline-derived CDR1 and CDR2 are SEHNR and FQNEAQ (reference sequence). V shed 5 bases and J 5 bases; nucleotides not matched to a gene: 11. The length of the CDR3 is 15 residues. The CDR3 coding sequence is TGTGCCAGCAGCCCCTCAACCGGGACTAGTGACGAGCAGTACTTC. Its translation: CASSPSTGTSDEQYF.

The V and J genes are TRBV25-1 and TRBJ2-3; no reliable D call. The CDR3 is 14 amino acids. Germline CDR1 reads MGHDK; CDR2 reads SYGVNS. Deletions cut 6 bases from V and 3 bases from J, with 13 bases between. This CDR3 reads CASRAVVATDTQYF. The DNA for the CDR3 is TGTGCCAGCAGGGCGGTGGTTGCTACAGATACGCAGTATTTT.

The rearrangement joins TRBV4-3 to TRBJ2-6; no clear D. In germline, CDR1 is LGHNA, CDR2 YSLEER. This CDR3 is 17 amino acids long. Trimming removed 0 bases from V and 0 bases from J, with 9 bases in between. The CDR3 spells CASSQEGRTSGANVLTF. The CDR3 bases are TGCGCCAGCAGCCAAGAGGGAAGGACCTCTGGGGCCAACGTCCTGACTTTC.

The CDR3: CSGLDRATEAFF. The CDR3 nucleotides read TGCAGCGGCCTAGACAGAGCCACTGAAGCTTTCTTT. V and J are TRBV29-1 and TRBJ1-1, with D perhaps TRBD1 (5 bases). Per germline, CDR1 SQVTM and CDR2 ANQGSEA. The CDR3 has 12 residues. Trimming shortened V by 7 bases and J by 4 bases, and 13 bases separated the two germline ends.

This clone has a single count. The V and J genes are TRBV7-2 and TRBJ2-1; no firm D call. CDR1 and CDR2 from the germline V gene are SGHTA and FQGNSA. The ends were cut back, 5 bases at V and 0 bases at J, with 8 bases in the middle. The CDR3 length is 14 residues. DNA of the CDR3: TGTGCCAGCAGCAGACACGTCTCCTACAATGAGCAGTTCTTC. Protein sequence: CASSRHVSYNEQFF.

The chain combines TRBV29-1 with TRBJ2-7; D gene uncertain. The CDR3 has 13 residues. Trimming stripped 0 bases from V and 2 bases from J, with 8 bases between. Germline V gene sequence: CDR1 SQVTM, CDR2 ANQGSEA. The DNA for the CDR3 is TGCAGCGTTGAAGATCTTCAGACCTACGAGCAGTACTTC. Protein product: CSVEDLQTYEQYF.

This clone was counted only a few times. The chain has TRBV7-9 and TRBJ1-4, with TRBD1 matching 7 bases. Germline-derived CDR1 and CDR2 are SEHNR and FQNEAQ (reference sequence). Unmatched junction bases numbered 18, after V lost 6 bases and J lost 14 bases. CDR3 length equals 15 residues. The CDR3 bases are TGTGCCAGCAGTAGAACACAGGGGCTTGACGAAGTGCTGTTTTTT. Its translation: CASSRTQGLDEVLFF.

For the CDR3, the DNA is TGTGCCAGCAGCTTCCTAAGCTACGAGCAGTACTTC. It is translated as CASSFLSYEQYF. The chain couples TRBV5-6 to TRBJ2-7; D remains unclear. CDR1 and CDR2 from the germline V gene are SGHDT and YYEEEE. The V end lost 2 bases, the J end lost 3 bases, and 6 bases lay between the germline ends. There are 12 residues in the CDR3.

This clone was seen a few times. The rearrangement links TRBV7-2 to TRBJ2-1, with 8 bases matching TRBD2. The germline V gene has CDR1 SGHTA and CDR2 FQGNSA. CDR3 size: 14 residues. V lost 2 bases and J lost 6; bases outside the gene matches: 3. The CDR3 region has the DNA TGTGCCAGCAGCTTAATGGCGGGGGGCAATGAGCAGTTCTTC. As protein: CASSLMAGGNEQFF.

The rearrangement links TRBV25-1 to TRBJ1-1; no definite D call. The CDR3 has 14 residues. From germline, CDR1 is MGHDK and CDR2 SYGVNS. The V end was cut by 0 bases, the J end by 2 bases, with 7 bases between. CDR3 sequence reads: CASSEYYGNTEAFF. The CDR3 nucleotides are TGTGCCAGCAGTGAATACTACGGAAACACTGAAGCTTTCTTT. Supplemented by reference TRBV25-1 and TRBJ1-1, the full variable domain reads EADIYQTPRYLVIGTGKKITLECSQTMGHDKMYWYQQDPGMELHLIHYSYGVNSTEKGDLSSESTVSRIRTEHFPLTLESARPSHTSQYLCASSEYYGNTEAFFGQGTRLTVV.

This chain joins TRBV23-1 and TRBJ1-1, with D possibly TRBD1 on 5 matching bases. TRBV23-1 is annotated as an ORF whose role is uncertain. The V end was cut by 4 bases, the J end by 10 bases, with 16 bases between. The length of the CDR3 is 13 residues. CDR3 region: CASSRLPGLRAFF. The CDR3 region has the DNA TGCGCCAGCAGTCGTCTCCCGGGACTGAGAGCTTTCTTT.

This chain joins TRBV2 and TRBJ2-3, with D maybe TRBD1 (6 bases). Trimming cost V 7 bases and J 1 base, with 9 bases left between them. CDR1 is SNHLY and CDR2 is FYNNEI in the germline V gene. The CDR3 spans 13 residues. CDR3 coding DNA: TGTGCCAGCATTAGGACAGGCACAGATACGCAGTATTTT. Its protein is CASIRTGTDTQYF.

The V gene is TRBV27, the J gene TRBJ1-2, with 9 bases that match TRBD1. The CDR3 contains 14 residues. Trimming cost V 5 bases and J 5 bases; bases outside gene matches: 6. Germline V gene lookup returns CDR1 MNHEY and CDR2 SMNVEV (reference sequence). The CDR3 protein is CASSRNRGQYGYTF. The CDR3 DNA follows: TGTGCCAGCAGTCGTAACAGGGGGCAGTATGGCTACACCTTC.

This chain uses TRBV7-3 with TRBJ2-6, with D possibly matching TRBD2 (5 bases). The germline CDR1 and CDR2 sequences are SGHTA and FQGTGA. V gave up 2 bases and J gave up 0 bases, with 5 bases separating them. The CDR3 covers 15 residues. CDR3 region: CASSLGSSGANVLTF. In nucleotides, the CDR3 is TGTGCCAGCAGCTTAGGGAGCTCTGGGGCCAACGTCCTGACTTTC.

The genes are TRBV29-1 and TRBJ2-3; D gene unclear. The CDR3 is 14 amino acids. Trimming took 7 bases from V and 0 from J, leaving 14 bases between them. The germline V gene encodes CDR1 SQVTM and CDR2 ANQGSEA. CDR3 DNA sequence: TGCAGCGCCGACTTGCCCCCAAGCACAGATACGCAGTATTTT. The encoded protein is CSADLPPSTDTQYF.

For this clone: Different DNA sequences within this sample yield the same CDR3. J is TRBJ1-1 and V is TRBV7-9; D is unresolved. This CDR3 is built from 13 residues. V dropped 3 bases and J dropped 4 bases, with 9 bases sitting between them. CDR1 and CDR2 (germline): SEHNR, FQNEAQ (reference sequence). CDR3 in amino acids: CASSFGGSTEAFF. CDR3 DNA: TGTGCCAGCAGCTTTGGAGGCTCCACTGAAGCTTTCTTT.

This clone has at least ten counts. The chain is built from TRBV7-3 and TRBJ2-1; D assignment may be TRBD1 or TRBD2 (6 bases each). Germline values: CDR1 SGHTA, CDR2 FQGTGA. This CDR3 spans 15 amino acids. V lost 5 bases to trimming and J lost 2 bases, with 13 bases between them. The CDR3 reads CASSQTGAPYNEQFF. CDR3 bases: TGTGCCAGCAGCCAGACGGGGGCCCCCTACAATGAGCAGTTCTTC.

The chain employs TRBV5-1 and TRBJ2-5; D perhaps matches TRBD2 (5 bases). The CDR3 covers 14 residues. CDR1 is SGHRS, CDR2 YFSETQ, per germline. Trimming left V 0 bases short and J 1 base short, with 7 bases between. The CDR3 nucleotides read TGCGCCAGCAGCTTGGCCCGGGGCCAAGAGACCCAGTACTTC. This sequence encodes CASSLARGQETQYF.

The V call is TRBV7-2, the J call TRBJ1-2; weak D call: TRBD1 (6 bases). Germline CDR1 reads SGHTA; CDR2 reads FQGNSA. Trimming left V 4 bases short and J 8 bases short, with 17 bases between. The CDR3 is 14 residues long. The CDR3 nucleotides read TGTGCCAGCAGCTCGCTCGCGGGGGCGCGCGGCTACACCTTC. Protein product: CASSSLAGARGYTF.

This chain connects TRBV4-3 to TRBJ2-5, with a possible D match to TRBD1 (5 bases). The CDR3 totals 14 residues. Germline loops: CDR1 LGHNA, CDR2 YSLEER. V lost 1 base, J lost 6 bases, and 12 bases lay in between. This CDR3 reads CASSQGLREKTQYF. The CDR3 bases are TGCGCCAGCAGCCAAGGTCTCAGGGAAAAGACCCAGTACTTC.

This chain uses TRBV4-3 with TRBJ2-7; the D gene is possibly TRBD2 (6 bases). V lost 0 bases and J 3 bases, leaving 21 bases between the germline ends. This CDR3 is 18 amino acids long. Germline values: CDR1 LGHNA, CDR2 YSLEER. CDR3 protein: CASSQDPPRRDSNYEQYF. CDR3 nucleotides: TGCGCCAGCAGCCAAGATCCCCCCCGCAGGGACTCAAACTACGAGCAGTACTTC.

The chain recombines TRBV9 with TRBJ1-1; D perhaps matches TRBD1 (5 bases). Germline V gene sequence: CDR1 SGDLS, CDR2 YYNGEE. V was cut by 3 bases and J by 6 bases, with 12 bases left in between. The CDR3 loop spans 13 amino acids. The DNA of the CDR3 is TGTGCCAGCAGCGCTAGGGGTGAGGCTGAAGCTTTCTTT. Translation gives CASSARGEAEAFF.

There are a few counts of this clone. The J gene is TRBJ2-7, the V gene TRBV29-1, with a possible D match to TRBD1 (5 bases). The CDR3 length is 12 residues. Germline CDR1 and CDR2: SQVTM and ANQGSEA. Deletions cut 1 base from V and 6 bases from J, with 10 bases between. CDR3 coding DNA: TGCAGCGTTGAAGTAGCAGGGCCCGAGCAGTACTTC. Translating it yields CSVEVAGPEQYF.

The chain uses TRBV29-1 and TRBJ2-3; TRBD2 is a possible D gene (7 bases). In germline, CDR1 is SQVTM, CDR2 ANQGSEA. The CDR3 is 14 amino acids. The ends were cut back, 4 bases at V and 5 bases at J, with 16 bases in the middle. The CDR3 DNA reads TGCAGCGTTGCCTTGGGGGGGCAAGTAGATACGCAGTATTTT. It yields the protein CSVALGGQVDTQYF.